This entry is about one T cell receptor (beta chain). The antigen is undetermined. The record originates from a study of shared clonotypes between healthy human individuals. Findings of the study overall: Some naive CD4 clonotypes, around 4.7%, turned up in common across several donors. The study sampled only blood, and tissue repertoires likely differ.

The protocol was immunoSEQ multiplex PCR, while the TCRdb copy is restricted to in-frame clones and leaves out a portion. Here the sample spans some 680,000 clones, around 73% being singletons. V was pared by 4 bases and J by 0 bases, with 15 bases of the junction left unmatched. The CDR3 contains 19 residues. CDR1 and CDR2 from the germline V gene are SQVTM and ANQGSEA. The V and J genes are TRBV29-1 and TRBJ2-1; 10 positions match TRBD1. This receptor was obtained from a woman in her twenties or thirties in good health. The sequenced material came from memory CD4+ T cells sorted from blood. Subset indicated: CD45RA-negative fraction. The CDR3 protein is CSVGLTGTGVLSSYNEQFF. CDR3 nucleotides: TGCAGCGTTGGTCTTACCGGGACAGGGGTCTTAAGCTCCTACAATGAGCAGTTCTTC.